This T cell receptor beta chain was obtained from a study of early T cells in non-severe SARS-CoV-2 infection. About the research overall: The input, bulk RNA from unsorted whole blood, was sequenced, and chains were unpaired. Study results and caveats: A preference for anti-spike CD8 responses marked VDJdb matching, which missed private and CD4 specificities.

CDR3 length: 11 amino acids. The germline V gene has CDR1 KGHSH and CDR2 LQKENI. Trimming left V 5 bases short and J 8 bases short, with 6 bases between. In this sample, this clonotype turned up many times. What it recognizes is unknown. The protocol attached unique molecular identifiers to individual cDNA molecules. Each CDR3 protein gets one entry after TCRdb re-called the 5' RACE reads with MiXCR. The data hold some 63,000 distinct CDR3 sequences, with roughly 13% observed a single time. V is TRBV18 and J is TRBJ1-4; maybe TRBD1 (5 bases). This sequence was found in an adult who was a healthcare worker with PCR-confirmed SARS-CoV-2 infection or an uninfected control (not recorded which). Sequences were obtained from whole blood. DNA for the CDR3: TGTGCCAGCTCAGCAGGGGAAAAACTGTTTTTT. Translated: CASSAGEKLFF.